This T cell receptor beta chain came from a study of regulatory and conventional T cells in RAG deficiency. Study observations and caveats: Patient subsets had shorter CDR3s; Omenn Treg-Tconv overlap exceeded 75%. Treg unique TCR beta sequences were approximately 100-fold fewer in Omenn syndrome and CID/AS patients than controls.

In germline, CDR1 is SGDLS, CDR2 YYNGEE. The CDR3 length is 12 residues. V was cut by 5 bases and J by 1 base, with 6 bases left in between. Blood CD4+ CD25-high CD127-low regulatory T cells supplied the genomic DNA template. To note about this clone: Antigen specificity is unknown.

The protocol was immunoSEQ multiplex PCR, while the TCRdb copy is restricted to in-frame clones and leaves out a portion. Of 20,000 or so clones detected, 80% to 90% appear once; the ten largest clones hold 1.4%. These sequences were also reported in another study, on regulatory T cells. From that report: Amplification used 52 TRBV primers and 13 TRBJ primers.

The sequenced material came from Tregs sorted from blood. The genes are TRBV9 and TRBJ1-1, with D possibly being TRBD1 (5 bases). This receptor was taken from a human donor in good health. The CDR3 DNA follows: TGTGCCAGCAGTGGGGGGAACACTGAAGCTTTCTTT. This codes for CASSGGNTEAFF.